What follows describes a single T cell receptor beta chain. It has no known antigen specificity. The input lacks base qualities; no much larger clone sits a single base away. The CDR3, from cysteine to phenylalanine, totals 13 residues. The sequence is cut down to CDR3 DNA, 39 bases in frame from base 1. The germline V gene (reference sequence) provides CDR1 LNHNV and CDR2 YYDKDF. V drops 0 bases and J drops 2 bases, leaving 4 bases in between. This entry belongs to a study of T cell responses to AZD1222 COVID-19 vaccine (dated by TCRdb to the early 2020s). About the study as a whole: AZD1222 recipients given second doses at about 4 weeks or at about 12 weeks were pooled, since spike-specific TCR depth and breadth were not found to differ between the two schedules. A total of approximately 230 trial participants underwent TCR sequencing, of whom approximately 210 received two doses of AZD1222 and some 25 received two doses of the MenACWY control vaccine. Trial participants were enrolled by age into subgroups of 18-55, 56-69 and 70-plus years, and about 150, 27 and 61 TCR-sequenced participants, respectively, were included in these subgroups. The research as a whole found: Reportedly, almost half of the unique spike-specific TCRs recognized epitopes lying outside the regions that are mutated in the B.1.351 and B.1.1.7 variants. The vaccine-associated CD4 TCRs covered the entire spike protein, and the dominant responses fell in regions 160-218 and 743-854. Because no samples from the day 14 peak response were available, repertoires could be characterized only after the peak T cell response. After two AZD1222 doses, spike-specific TCR breadth and depth were significantly higher than at day 0 and than in MenACWY recipients. Participants were mostly white British and included more females than males, and it was suggested by the authors that clonal diversity may have been underestimated. In the small 56-69-year group, the increase in depth fell short of significance, most likely because of low power. Conclusions about previously exposed vaccinees were limited because only six AZD1222 recipients were SARS-CoV-2 seropositive at baseline.

The CDR3 regions of human TCRbeta chains were subjected to immunosequencing. The authors' pipeline ran thus. Repertoire TCRs were matched against a reference library of SARS-CoV-2-specific TCRs generated with the MIRA antigen-specificity platform. Breadth meant the fraction of unique TCRs that were SARS-CoV-2-associated, whereas depth meant the fraction of total T cells that were SARS-CoV-2-associated. Using the MIRA data, each spike-specific TCR was mapped to the spike region that the TCR reacts to and placed in a CD4 or CD8 class. Log10-transformed breadth and depth values were compared by one-way ANOVA with Sidak's multiple comparisons tests. This is the immuneACCESS table as TCRdb keeps it, with only in-frame sequences that have V and J called. A part of the clones is gone; compared with another copy, unresolved V genes explain less than half, and the rest is unexplained. The V and J calls and clone size were taken over from that table, and D and trimming were inferred from the DNA. Present in this sample are 110,000 to 150,000 clones, about 87% of which were seen just once. The ten largest clones capture 4.5% to 6.5% of the sample.

Read against the paper, the sample's time point label means: baseline before first vaccination. Vaccinee samples were obtained from the UK trials COV001 and COV002, which included a single-blind randomized controlled phase 2/3 trial of AZD1222 (ChAdOx1 nCoV-19) in healthy adults. For TCRbeta chain sequencing, PBMC samples from trial participants were taken at day 0 and at day 28 after the second dose. Material: peripheral blood, obtained on day 0 of AZD1222 vaccination. The source of this sequence is an adult in good health. The V and J genes are TRBV15 and TRBJ2-5, with the D gene call left open. The CDR3 amino acid sequence is: CATSREGQETQYF. The DNA is as follows: TGTGCCACCAGCAGAGAAGGGCAAGAGACCCAGTACTTC.